The sequence of this TCR beta chain was determined in a study of blood T cell repertoires in COVID-19. On the study more broadly: Sites across the United States, Italy and Spain contributed samples from acute and convalescent COVID-19. Sources were T cells, B-cell-depleted T cells, or PBMCs; the material itself was cDNA or gDNA.

Methods used by the authors: Estimation of nucleated cell counts was performed using reference gene primer amplification. TCRdb's copy holds only in-frame clones and misses some; the assay was immunoSEQ multiplex PCR. That table supplies the V and J calls and clone size; D and trimming were determined from the DNA. The data hold some 63,000 clones, with almost 85% observed a single time. This CDR3 is built from 14 residues. CDR1 is LNHNV, CDR2 YYDKDF, per germline (reference sequence). The V end lost 7 bases, the J end lost 5 bases, and 16 bases lay between the germline ends. V is TRBV15 and J is TRBJ2-3, with D tentatively TRBD2 (5 bases). The clonotype was recovered from a human donor in a cohort sampled during active COVID-19. The sequenced material came from peripheral blood. DNA for the CDR3: TGTGCCACCAAAAGTGAGGCGGGCCGAGATACGCAGTATTTT. It codes for CATKSEAGRDTQYF. Variable domain in full (rest from reference TRBV15 and TRBJ2-3): DAMVIQNPRYQVTQFGKPVTLSCSQTLNHNVMYWYQQKSSQAPKLLFHYYDKDFNNEADTPDNFQSRRPNTSFCFLDIRSPGLGDTAMYLCATKSEAGRDTQYFGPGTRLTVL.